The T cell receptor (beta chain) under discussion was sequenced for a study of T cells in Graves' hyperthyroidism and ophthalmopathy. The TCR beta CDR3 regions underwent amplification using RNA transcripts as the source. TCR CDR3 underwent first-round RT-PCR with the HTBI primer set. TCRdb reanalysed the multiplex PCR reads using MiXCR and keeps one entry per CDR3 protein. The sample includes 550,000 to 700,000 distinct CDR3 sequences, around 45% seen only once; the top ten take about 20%. The study excluded patients with uncontrolled infection, other autoimmune disease, pregnancy or lactation. Germline V gene lookup returns CDR1 SEHNR and CDR2 FQNEAQ (reference sequence). The CDR3 has 11 residues. The study, taken as a whole, reports: With a median lead of around 6.7 months before onset, the model predicted ophthalmopathy. Most thyroid clonotypes that were expanded above 0.001 also turned up in blood. Ophthalmopathy was told apart from stable hyperthyroidism by a 13 V-J model.

With regard to this clonotype: Antigen: not known. An end of the junction differs from the germline gene, which may be a read error.

The sequence came from an adult woman with Graves' disease, either hyperthyroidism or ophthalmopathy (not recorded which). The material sequenced was peripheral blood or thyroid tissue (not recorded which). The chain is built from TRBV7-9 and TRBJ1-1; D is perhaps TRBD1 (5 bases). The CDR3 loop is CARSPGPEAFF. In DNA form, the CDR3 reads TGCGCCCGCAGCCCGGGACCTGAAGCTTTCTTT.